This paragraph reports one T cell receptor (beta chain). Which antigen it targets is not known. No base quality information exists; no much larger clone differs at one position. TCR beta CDR3 regions were sequenced from DNA using the immunoSEQ Assay. In the original analysis: T cell density was computed as TCR beta template counts normalized to usable DNA estimated by amplifying housekeeping genes. Richness was estimated using the preseqR package, with extrapolation to 400,000 templates for PBMC samples and to 120,000 templates for tissue samples. Clonality was defined as one minus Pielou's evenness. Tissue-enriched TCRs were identified by differential abundance testing using productive amino-acid clonotypes, minimum total count 5 and alpha 0.1. The Jaccard Index and the Morisita Overlap Index were used to quantify repertoire overlap between compartments. GLIPH grouped TCR beta CDR3s together with public tetramer-defined viral CDR3s, and a viral motif had to include at least three viral sequences and show V-gene enrichment. The clones in this table, taken by TCRdb from immuneACCESS, are in-frame only. Not every clone is retained; where verified, under half of the shortfall comes from an unresolved V gene, and the cause of the rest is unknown. V and J calls and clone size are copied from that table; D and trimming were computed from the DNA. This sample gives tens of thousands of clones in total; more than 75% of them show up just once. The ten largest clones represent 10% to 15% of the sample.

At diagnosis, peripheral blood, uninvolved tumor-adjacent lung and tumor were collected and stored as a combination of fresh-frozen and FFPE material. For TCR repertoire profiling, the blood samples were analyzed as peripheral blood mononuclear cells. The CDR3 covers 12 residues, taking in both the cysteine and the phenylalanine. Here the CDR3 DNA is all that survives: 36 bases in frame from base 1. Trimming costs V 8 bases and J 2 bases, and their ends lie 7 bases apart. CDR1 MNHEY and CDR2 SVGAGI were looked up in the germline V gene. These data belong to a study of T cells in localized non-small cell lung cancer (dated by TCRdb to 2018 to 2020). With regard to the full study: The study examined T cell repertoires in roughly 240 patients with early-stage NSCLC and compared tumors with uninvolved tumor-adjacent lungs. Of the NSCLC patients, 129 were male and approximately 110 were female, and the mean age was around 70 years. The cohort was made up of under 250 treatment-naive NSCLC patients whose localized lung tumors had been resected.

The investigation overall reported the following: The highest T cell clonality was observed in uninvolved tumor-adjacent lung, where clonality exceeded that of tumor, suggesting that antigenic responses were more focused in uninvolved tumor-adjacent lung. Longer overall survival was associated with higher T cell density in blood, whereas shorter survival was associated with higher clonality in adjacent lung. Because multi-region tumor sequencing was not performed, intratumor heterogeneity could not be ruled out. A median of approximately 53 of the top 100 tumor clones turned up in the paired uninvolved adjacent lung, and 25 to 30 of those clones also ranked among the top 100 of that same adjacent lung. Because the study design was exploratory, TCR variables were selected using unadjusted p-values without false-discovery rate correction.

This TCR derives from a female donor over 55 with stage III squamous cell lung carcinoma. The V gene is TRBV6-5 and the J gene is TRBJ2-1, with the D segment identity uncertain. Sample: peripheral blood, taken before any cancer treatment. CDR3 loop: CASSRPYNEQFF. DNA sequence: TGTGCCAGCTCCCGGCCCTACAATGAGCAGTTCTTC.